This entry lists 7 T cell receptor beta chains sequenced from one sample in a study of cytomegalovirus exposure and HLA in healthy donors. This PCR relied on a set of 60 Vbeta primers and 13 Jbeta primers. Assay used: immunoSEQ multiplex PCR; TCRdb lists only in-frame clones, some missing. This table holds around 200,000 clones, roughly 79% found once. The specimen was PBMCs. Receptors originate from a young man in good health and CMV-seronegative.

V gene TRBV29-1 combines with J gene TRBJ2-4; 8 nucleotides match TRBD1. This CDR3 region has 15 residues. The germline CDR1 and CDR2 sequences are SQVTM and ANQGSEA. J was trimmed by 1 base and V by 6 bases; bases with no gene match: 8. CDR3 sequence (DNA): TGCAGCGTGGCAGCCAGGGGGCGTGCCAAAAACATTCAGTACTTC. This gives the protein CSVAARGRAKNIQYF.

This clone was counted a few times. Here the CDR3 reads CASSSKWSGANVLTF. The CDR3 DNA sequence: TGTGCCAGCAGCTCTAAGTGGTCTGGGGCCAACGTCCTGACTTTC. The rearrangement links TRBV7-3 to TRBJ2-6, with no clear D. Germline-derived CDR1 and CDR2 are SGHTA and FQGTGA. The CDR3 runs 15 residues. Trimming took 4 bases from V and 1 from J, leaving 8 bases between them.

This chain joins TRBV25-1 and TRBJ2-4, with D maybe TRBD2 (6 bases). CDR3 length: 14 residues. Germline-derived CDR1 and CDR2 are MGHDK and SYGVNS. The germline V and J ends were trimmed by 4 bases and 12 bases, with 19 bases remaining between them. CDR3 nucleotide sequence: TGTGCCAGCAGTGGAACACCCTCTAGCGCGAATCAGTACTTC. It encodes CASSGTPSSANQYF.

The chain uses TRBV28 and TRBJ2-7; 7 bases map to TRBD2. Trimming removed 4 bases from V and 6 bases from J; junction bases left unmatched: 9. The length of the CDR3 is 14 residues. The germline CDR1 and CDR2 sequences are MDHEN and SYDVKM. The CDR3 DNA reads as TGTGCCAGCAGTTCCCAACGGGAGGCGGGCGAGCAGTACTTC. Translating gives CASSSQREAGEQYF.

The chain couples TRBV14 to TRBJ1-2; D might be TRBD1 (5 bases). CDR3 length equals 17 residues. Germline V gene lookup returns CDR1 SGHDN and CDR2 FVKESK. V lost 0 bases and J 1 base, leaving 15 bases between the germline ends. As DNA, the CDR3 is TGTGCCAGCAGCCAAGATCGTAGAGGAGACAGTAACTATGGCTACACCTTC. Translating it yields CASSQDRRGDSNYGYTF. The entire variable domain, with the rest obtained from reference TRBV14 and TRBJ1-2, is as follows: EAGVTQFPSHSVIEKGQTVTLRCDPISGHDNLYWYRRVMGKEIKFLLHFVKESKQDESGMPNNRFLAERTGGTYSTLKVQPAELEDSGVYFCASSQDRRGDSNYGYTFGSGTRLTVV.

V is TRBV19 and J is TRBJ1-2, with 7 nucleotides matching TRBD1. Germline V gene sequence: CDR1 LNHDA, CDR2 SQIVND (reference sequence). The CDR3 length is 14 residues. V lost 5 bases, J lost 4 bases, and 7 bases stayed unmatched. This CDR3 reads CASSGRDRFYGYTF. CDR3 sequence (DNA): TGTGCCAGTAGTGGCCGGGACAGATTCTATGGCTACACCTTC.

The J gene is TRBJ2-5, the V gene TRBV10-3, with 7 bases that match TRBD2. CDR1 ENHRY and CDR2 SYGVKD come from the germline V gene. The CDR3 runs 13 residues. J was trimmed by 3 bases and V by 6 bases; bases with no gene match: 4. CDR3 sequence (DNA): TGTGCCATCAGAGGACTAGGGAAAGAGACCCAGTACTTC. Protein product: CAIRGLGKETQYF.